The 17 T cell receptor beta chains listed next were all sequenced from one sample in a study of blood T cells in healthy people across ages. Primers used in a second PCR of roughly 6 to 11 cycles were a sample-barcoded 5' primer and a J-beta primer mix. TCRdb called the 5' RACE reads again in MiXCR, with one record for every CDR3 protein. The sample lists around 1.5 million distinct CDR3 sequences; 30% to 40% were seen once. The material sequenced was blood. The receptors shown here come from a woman aged 25-40 years in good health.

This clonotype was counted once. This rearrangement joins TRBV9 to TRBJ2-7, with 8 bases that match TRBD2. CDR3 length: 17 residues. Germline CDR1 is SGDLS and CDR2 is YYNGEE. Trimming took 4 bases from V and 7 from J; bases not matched to a gene: 19. CDR3 sequence: CASSLRGGGPGNNEQYF. In nucleotides, the CDR3 is TGTGCCAGCAGCCTAAGGGGCGGGGGGCCGGGGAACAATGAGCAGTACTTC.

This clonotype has only a few counts. The chain joins TRBV7-6 to TRBJ2-3; maybe TRBD2 (5 bases). V lost 10 bases and J lost 5, with 13 bases in between. The CDR3 runs 12 residues. In germline, CDR1 is SGHVS, CDR2 FNYEAQ. The CDR3 spells CAIRDLGDTQYF. The CDR3 DNA is TGTGCCATCCGGGATCTAGGAGATACGCAGTATTTT.

There are a few counts of this clonotype. This chain connects TRBV7-7 to TRBJ2-3, with D perhaps being TRBD1 or TRBD2 (5 bases each). The CDR3 runs 13 residues. The V end lost 4 bases, the J end lost 7 bases, and 12 bases lay between the germline ends. Germline CDR1 SSHAT, CDR2 FNYEAQ (reference sequence). The CDR3 DNA is TGTGCCAGCAGCTACGGGACGTCGCATACGCAGTATTTT. This sequence encodes CASSYGTSHTQYF.

The chain combines TRBV7-8 with TRBJ2-3, with 9 bases lining up with TRBD2. The CDR3 runs 15 residues. The junction had 7 bases not matched to a gene; V was cut back by 6 bases and J by 3 bases. The germline CDR1 and CDR2 sequences are SGHVS and FQNEAQ. CDR3 residues: CASSRGLASTDTQYF. In nucleotides, the CDR3 is TGTGCCAGCAGTCGCGGACTAGCGAGTACAGATACGCAGTATTTT.

This rearrangement joins TRBV9 to TRBJ2-5; a weak D match, TRBD2 (6 bases). The DNA end favors TRBJ2-7, so the J call may be wrong. The CDR3 extends over 15 amino acids. In germline, CDR1 is SGDLS, CDR2 YYNGEE. CDR3: CASSVRDSPPAEQYF. In DNA form, the CDR3 reads TGTGCCAGCAGCGTGAGGGACTCCCCTCCGGCCGAGCAGTACTTC.

This chain uses TRBV5-1 with TRBJ2-1, with TRBD1 identical over 7 bases. Germline CDR1 is SGHRS and CDR2 is YFSETQ. With V trimmed by 6 bases and J by 2 bases, 8 bases remained unmatched. The CDR3 spans 15 residues. CDR3 loop: CASTQGEPPYNEQFF. CDR3 coding DNA: TGCGCCAGCACCCAGGGGGAACCTCCCTACAATGAGCAGTTCTTC.

In regard to this clonotype: This could be a read error, since a much larger clone is one nucleotide away. V is TRBV12-3 or TRBV12-4 and J is TRBJ2-5, with 7 positions matching TRBD2. This CDR3 spans 13 amino acids. V gave up 6 bases and J gave up 11 bases; unmatched junction bases: 12. CDR3 nucleotides: TGTGCCAGCAGACTCGGGGCGGGAGCCGTGCAGTACTTC. Translation: CASRLGAGAVQYF.

The CDR3 spells CASSLVETGLYEQYF. The CDR3 DNA follows: TGCGCCAGCAGCTTGGTAGAGACAGGGCTGTACGAGCAGTACTTC. The chain has TRBV5-1 and TRBJ2-7; TRBD1 matches 7 bases. Germline V gene lookup returns CDR1 SGHRS and CDR2 YFSETQ. The CDR3 spans 15 residues. V was clipped by 0 bases and J by 4 bases; unmatched bases: 7. The variable domain in full, with the rest retrieved from reference TRBV5-1 and TRBJ2-7, is KAGVTQTPRYLIKTRGQQVTLSCSPISGHRSVSWYQQTPGQGLQFLFEYFSETQRNKGNFPGRFSGRQFSNSRSEMNVSTLELGDSALYLCASSLVETGLYEQYFGPGTRLTVT.

The chain couples TRBV27 to TRBJ2-5; TRBD1 aligns across 7 bases. V was pared by 6 bases and J by 4 bases, with 5 bases of the junction left unmatched. From germline, CDR1 is MNHEY and CDR2 SMNVEV (reference sequence). The CDR3 loop spans 13 amino acids. The CDR3 sequence: CASRKTGRETQYF. Written as DNA, the CDR3 is TGTGCCAGCAGGAAGACAGGGCGAGAGACCCAGTACTTC.

The chain combines TRBV3-1 with TRBJ2-7, with 8 bases that match TRBD1. Per germline, CDR1 LGHDT and CDR2 YNNKEL (reference sequence). Trimming cost V 1 base and J 4 bases; bases outside gene matches: 6. The CDR3 extends over 15 amino acids. The CDR3 sequence: CASSQGQDRVYEQYF. Here the CDR3 DNA reads TGTGCCAGCAGCCAAGGTCAGGACAGGGTGTACGAGCAGTACTTC.

The gene calls are TRBV7-2 and TRBJ1-5; the D gene is possibly TRBD1 (6 bases). V dropped 0 bases and J dropped 7 bases, with 16 bases sitting between them. The CDR3 spans 16 residues. Looked up from germline, CDR1 is SGHTA and CDR2 is FQGNSA. In DNA form, the CDR3 reads TGTGCCAGCAGCTTAGCGAGCCAGGGGTTCGGACAGCCCCAGCATTTT. This gives the protein CASSLASQGFGQPQHF.

V and J are TRBV2 and TRBJ2-7; 7 nucleotides match TRBD1. The CDR3 consists of 16 residues. The germline gives CDR1 SNHLY, CDR2 FYNNEI. The V gene end was trimmed by 7 bases and the J gene end by 4 bases; junction bases not matched to a gene: 16. This chain's CDR3 is CASMTKRAGGKYEQYF. The CDR3 coding sequence is TGTGCCAGCATGACAAAACGGGCAGGGGGAAAATACGAGCAGTACTTC. The full variable domain, with the rest looked up from reference TRBV2 and TRBJ2-7, is EPEVTQTPSHQVTQMGQEVILRCVPISNHLYFYWYRQILGQKVEFLVSFYNNEISEKSEIFDDQFSVERPDGSNFTLKIRSTKLEDSAMYFCASMTKRAGGKYEQYFGPGTRLTVT.

This clonotype occurred a few times. This chain joins TRBV6-5 and TRBJ1-1; D may be TRBD1 (6 bases). Trimming took 0 bases from V and 7 from J, leaving 12 bases between them. This CDR3 comprises 14 residues. Germline V lookup: CDR1 MNHEY, CDR2 SVGAGI. The CDR3 spells CASSYSGGSCEAFF. CDR3 DNA: TGTGCCAGCAGTTACTCAGGGGGGAGCTGTGAAGCTTTCTTT.

Turning to this clonotype: Germline is not matched at one junction end, which may reflect a read error. The V call is TRBV12-3 or TRBV12-4, the J call TRBJ2-7; maybe TRBD1 (5 bases). The CDR3 contains 13 residues. CDR3 sequence: CASSFDSSCEQYF. The CDR3 DNA reads TGTGCCAGCAGTTTCGACAGCTCCTGCGAGCAGTACTTC.

This clonotype has only a few counts. The chain joins TRBV28 to TRBJ2-1; 9 bases align to TRBD2. The CDR3 runs 16 residues. Germline CDR1 reads MDHEN; CDR2 reads SYDVKM. V shed 8 bases and J 0 bases; nucleotides not matched to a gene: 8. CDR3 region: CASYKAGGSSYNEQFF. As DNA, the CDR3 is TGTGCCAGCTATAAAGCGGGAGGTTCCTCCTACAATGAGCAGTTCTTC.

This chain links TRBV5-1 with TRBJ2-5; TRBD1 aligns across 10 bases. In germline, CDR1 is SGHRS, CDR2 YFSETQ. The CDR3 has 14 amino acids. After removal of 4 bases from V and 3 bases from J, the junction contained 3 bases not matched to a gene. The CDR3 spells CASSMGTGEETQYF. CDR3 nucleotide sequence: TGCGCCAGCAGCATGGGGACAGGGGAAGAGACCCAGTACTTC.

V gene TRBV28 combines with J gene TRBJ2-7, with D unresolved. The CDR3 is 13 residues long. Trimming left V 5 bases short and J 5 bases short, with 13 bases between. Germline V gene lookup returns CDR1 MDHEN and CDR2 SYDVKM. The CDR3 region is CASSPRRKDEQYF. The DNA of the CDR3 is TGTGCCAGCAGTCCCAGGCGCAAGGACGAGCAGTACTTC.